The next 15 T cell receptor beta chains were all read from a single sample in a study of tumor-infiltrating lymphocytes in oesophageal squamous cell carcinoma. TCRdb analysed the PCR reads with MiXCR anew, one entry per CDR3 protein. Here the sample spans 9,500 to 15,000 distinct CDR3 sequences, 50% to 60% being singletons. The sequenced sample consisted of esophageal tumor tissue. These receptor sequences come from a female donor with esophageal squamous cell carcinoma.

This clonotype has ten or more counts. V usage is TRBV5-5 and J usage is TRBJ2-3; 9 bases agree with TRBD1. Losses at the gene ends were 5 bases for V and 6 bases for J; bases not matched to a gene: 7. The V gene's germline CDR1 is SGHKS and CDR2 YYEKEE (reference sequence). The CDR3 runs 14 residues. CDR3 in amino acids: CASSSQGASDTQYF. Written as DNA, the CDR3 is TGTGCCAGCAGTTCACAGGGGGCGTCGGATACGCAGTATTTT.

This clonotype was detected many times. The chain is built from TRBV5-4 and TRBJ1-2; D is ambiguous. Trimming shortened V by 3 bases and J by 2 bases, and 5 bases separated the two germline ends. CDR1 is SGHNT, CDR2 YYREEE, per germline (reference sequence). This CDR3 has 12 amino acids. The CDR3 here is CASSYRNYGYTF. In DNA, the CDR3 is TGTGCCAGCAGCTACCGAAACTATGGCTACACCTTC.

In its sample, this clonotype was seen once. This chain joins TRBV7-2 and TRBJ2-5; 7 bases align to TRBD2. This CDR3 comprises 14 residues. Germline-derived CDR1 and CDR2 are SGHTA and FQGNSA. The V gene end was trimmed by 1 base and the J gene end by 11 bases; junction bases not matched to a gene: 10. DNA for the CDR3: TGTGCCAGCAGCTTAGGCGGGAGTGCCAATGAGCAGTACTTC. It specifies CASSLGGSANEQYF.

The chain joins TRBV7-8 to TRBJ1-2; 15 bases fit TRBD2. The DNA end is a closer match to TRBJ2-7, so the J assignment may be wrong. Germline assignment: CDR1 SGHVS and CDR2 FQNEAQ. CDR3 length: 16 amino acids. In DNA form, the CDR3 reads TGTGCCAGCAGCCCGAAACCGGGACTAGCGGGAGGCGAGCAGTACTTC. Protein product: CASSPKPGLAGGEQYF.

The chain recombines TRBV6-8 with TRBJ2-1; 11 nucleotides line up with TRBD2. This CDR3 is built from 14 residues. CDR1 and CDR2 (germline): MNHGY, SAAAGT. V was clipped by 6 bases and J by 4 bases; unmatched bases: 2. The CDR3 protein is CASRTSGKYNEQFF. CDR3 DNA: TGTGCCAGCAGGACTAGCGGGAAATACAATGAGCAGTTCTTC.

Comments on this clonotype: One base away lies a much larger clone, so this may be a sequencing read error. The V call is TRBV7-3, the J call TRBJ1-4; D unresolved. The DNA end favors TRBJ2-3, so the J call may be wrong. Germline loops: CDR1 SGHTA, CDR2 FQGTGA. The CDR3 runs 15 residues. The CDR3 region is CASSPSYLGTNTQYF. The CDR3 nucleotides read TGTGCCAGCAGCCCGTCCTACCTAGGCACAAATACGCAGTATTTT.

The chain joins TRBV5-1 to TRBJ2-3; TRBD2 matches at 11 bases. Looked up from germline, CDR1 is SGHRS and CDR2 is YFSETQ. V lost 3 bases, J lost 14 bases, and 17 bases stayed unmatched. The CDR3 length is 16 residues. As DNA, the CDR3 is TGCGCCAGCAGCTCGGATAGCGGGAGGGTTTCCGGGGAGCTGTATTTT. It encodes CASSSDSGRVSGELYF.

This clonotype was observed many times. The chain uses TRBV19 and TRBJ1-1, with 9 bases aligning to TRBD1. The V gene's germline CDR1 is LNHDA and CDR2 SQIVND (reference sequence). Unmatched junction bases numbered 8, after V lost 6 bases and J lost 3 bases. The CDR3 loop spans 15 amino acids. DNA of the CDR3: TGTGCCAGTAGCAACAGGGGGCCTCTGTACACTGAAGCTTTCTTT. This encodes CASSNRGPLYTEAFF. Full variable domain (missing parts from reference TRBV19 and TRBJ1-1): DGGITQSPKYLFRKEGQNVTLSCEQNLNHDAMYWYRQDPGQGLRLIYYSQIVNDFQKGDIAEGYSVSREKKESFPLTVTSAQKNPTAFYLCASSNRGPLYTEAFFGQGTRLTVV.

V usage is TRBV7-2 and J usage is TRBJ2-4; D gene uncertain. The ends were cut back, 2 bases at V and 13 bases at J, with 12 bases in the middle. The CDR3 totals 12 residues. CDR1 is SGHTA and CDR2 is FQGNSA in the germline V gene. The CDR3 nucleotides are TGTGCCAGCAGCTTACTCCGGAATGAGCAGTACTTC. It is translated as CASSLLRNEQYF.

This clonotype was seen a handful of times. The chain joins TRBV5-6 to TRBJ2-5; D unclear. V shed 2 bases and J shed 5 bases, with 10 bases lying between them. Germline loops: CDR1 SGHDT, CDR2 YYEEEE. The CDR3 sequence is 13 residues long. In DNA form, the CDR3 reads TGTGCCAGCAGCTTTCCCCTTGGGGAGACCCAGTACTTC. The encoded protein is CASSFPLGETQYF.

Points on this clonotype: As the CDR3 is not closed by the conserved phenylalanine or tryptophan, this likely results from a read error. Because the CDR3's place on the DNA is in doubt, the DNA is left out and the CDR3 is given as listed by TCRdb. J is TRBJ2-3 and V is TRBV6-6. From its first to its last residue, the CDR3 has 15 amino acids. From germline, CDR1 is MNHNY and CDR2 SVGAGI (reference sequence). The CDR3: CASSVPEAHGYTFGS.

The gene calls are TRBV5-1 and TRBJ2-6, with 9 bases identical to TRBD1. The DNA end favors TRBJ2-7, so the J call may be wrong. Germline V CDR1 and CDR2: SGHRS, YFSETQ. The length of the CDR3 is 16 residues. The CDR3 is CASSLAPGQGDYEQYF. CDR3 bases: TGCGCCAGCAGCCTCGCCCCGGGACAGGGTGACTACGAGCAGTACTTC.

This clonotype rates as large (0.1 to 1%). The chain uses TRBV7-2 and TRBJ2-3, with 7 bases identical to TRBD2. The CDR3 spans 13 residues. From germline, CDR1 is SGHTA and CDR2 FQGNSA. Trimming cost V 4 bases and J 5 bases; bases outside gene matches: 3. In DNA form, the CDR3 reads TGTGCCAGCAGCTCAGGGAGGGGAGATACGCAGTATTTT. This codes for CASSSGRGDTQYF.

Points on this clonotype: This CDR3 is missing its conserved last phenylalanine or tryptophan, likely due to a read error. The DNA is left out, because the CDR3 cannot be placed on it with certainty; the CDR3 is given as TCRdb lists it. The J gene is TRBJ2-7, the V gene TRBV24-1; whether TRBD2, the table's D call, matches the DNA was not checked. Ends included, the CDR3 has 15 residues. Germline V CDR1 and CDR2: KGHDR, SFDVKD. This CDR3 is CATQRARGYGYTFGS.

This clonotype occurred once. The gene calls are TRBV27 and TRBJ2-6; 7 positions agree with TRBD1. The last part of the DNA fits TRBJ2-5 better; the J call may be wrong. Germline values: CDR1 MNHEY, CDR2 SMNVEV (reference sequence). This CDR3 comprises 15 residues. DNA of the CDR3: TGTGCCAGCAGTTTAGGTGTGGGACAGCAAGAGACCCAGTACTTC. It is translated as CASSLGVGQQETQYF.